These T cell receptor beta chains were read from a single sample in a study of OX40 agonist ivuxolimab in advanced cancers. The protocol was immunoSEQ multiplex PCR, while the TCRdb copy is restricted to in-frame clones and leaves out a portion. Among 78,000 or so clones listed, 88% were seen once. The sequenced sample was CD4+ or CD8+ T cells sorted from blood, obtained in a trial of the OX40 agonist ivuxolimab. The receptors shown here come from an adult with an advanced solid tumor such as melanoma, head and neck, liver or kidney cancer. Each CDR3 is given with its conserved first and last residue. The D gene is left open where the match is weak. Rows give clone size only sometimes, using once, few, many, or a class for an expanded clone.

V: TRBV25-1
size: NA
J: TRBJ2-4
D: TRBD1
CDR3: CASSESGGNIQYF
DNA: TGTGCCAGCAGTGAATCAGGGGGAAACATTCAGTACTTC

V: TRBV30
size: NA
J: TRBJ2-3
D: TRBD1
CDR3: CAWIRGPTDTQYF
DNA: TGTGCCTGGATCAGGGGGCCGACAGATACGCAGTATTTT

V: TRBV6-6
size: NA
J: TRBJ2-3
D: TRBD2
CDR3: CASRKSGGAADTQYF
DNA: TGTGCCAGCAGAAAAAGCGGGGGGGCCGCAGATACGCAGTATTTT

V: TRBV5-1
size: few
J: TRBJ2-7
D: NA
CDR3: CASSSTGTIEQYF
DNA: TGCGCCAGCAGCTCCACCGGGACAATCGAGCAGTACTTC

V: TRBV5-1
size: NA
J: TRBJ2-5
D: NA
CDR3: CASTPGASSETQYF
DNA: TGCGCCAGCACCCCAGGGGCCTCCTCTGAGACCCAGTACTTC

V: TRBV19
size: once
J: TRBJ1-3
D: NA
CDR3: CASRAGVVAGNTIYF
DNA: TGTGCCAGTAGAGCAGGGGTAGTCGCTGGAAACACCATATATTTT

V: TRBV6-1
size: NA
J: TRBJ1-5
D: NA
CDR3: CASSEDRNQPQHF
DNA: TGTGCCAGCAGTGAAGACAGAAATCAGCCCCAGCATTTT

V: TRBV7-8
size: once
J: TRBJ2-1
D: NA
CDR3: CASSHMAEQGQFF
DNA: TGTGCCAGCAGCCATATGGCAGAACAGGGGCAGTTCTTC

V: TRBV5-1
size: once
J: TRBJ2-4
D: NA
CDR3: CASSRPPEGIQYF
DNA: TGCGCCAGCAGTAGGCCCCCGGAGGGCATTCAGTACTTC

V: TRBV5-1
size: NA
J: TRBJ2-2
D: TRBD1
CDR3: CASSPNPGTGVTGELFF
DNA: TGCGCCAGCAGCCCCAATCCCGGGACAGGGGTCACCGGGGAGCTGTTTTTT

V: TRBV11-2
size: NA
J: TRBJ2-5
D: NA
CDR3: CASSLGLDETQYF
DNA: TGTGCCAGCAGCTTAGGGCTAGACGAGACCCAGTACTTC

V: TRBV7-6
size: NA
J: TRBJ2-7
D: NA
CDR3: CASSFQDTSYEQYF
DNA: TGTGCCAGCAGCTTCCAGGACACATCCTACGAGCAGTACTTC

V: TRBV7-9
size: NA
J: TRBJ1-1
D: TRBD1
CDR3: CASSSSGGSAEAFF
DNA: TGTGCCAGCAGCTCCTCAGGGGGCTCGGCTGAAGCTTTCTTT

V: TRBV11-2
size: NA
J: TRBJ2-2
D: NA
CDR3: CASSFVGRGTGELFF
DNA: TGTGCCAGCAGCTTTGTCGGGAGAGGCACCGGGGAGCTGTTTTTT

V: TRBV18
size: NA
J: TRBJ2-3
D: NA
CDR3: CASSPPMMAQYF
DNA: TGTGCCAGCTCACCACCGATGATGGCGCAGTATTTT

V: TRBV5-1
size: NA
J: TRBJ2-2
D: NA
CDR3: CASSRGDKNTGELFF
DNA: TGCGCCAGCAGCAGGGGGGACAAAAACACCGGGGAGCTGTTTTTT

V: TRBV6-1
size: NA
J: TRBJ1-4
D: TRBD1
CDR3: CASSPGTVDEKLFF
DNA: TGTGCCAGCAGTCCCGGGACAGTTGATGAAAAACTGTTTTTT